One and the same sample provided the 16 T cell receptor beta chains below, sequenced in a study of T cells in localized non-small cell lung cancer. Some clones are missing from TCRdb's copy, which holds only in-frame ones; the method was immunoSEQ multiplex PCR. Counted here are approximately 2,500 clones, about 22% occurring once; the ten biggest clones make up roughly 6.2%. The sequencing used lung tumor tissue, collected before any cancer treatment. The source is a man between 40 and 69 years old with stage II lung adenocarcinoma.

This clone was seen more than once but under ten times. J is TRBJ2-2 and V is TRBV7-5; the table assigns TRBD1, which was not confirmed against the DNA. TRBV7-5 is a pseudogene locus. The CDR3 consists of 16 residues. For the CDR3, the DNA is TGTGCCAGCAGTCCTAGGACACTTACGAACACCGGGGAGCTGTTTTTT. Protein: CASSPRTLTNTGELFF.

This rearrangement joins TRBV14 to TRBJ2-1; 12 bases line up with TRBD2. Germline CDR1 SGHDN, CDR2 FVKESK. CDR3 size: 13 residues. The V segment lost 0 bases and the J segment 14 bases; nucleotides outside the gene matches: 2. Here the CDR3 reads CASSQELAGGEFF. For the CDR3, the DNA is TGTGCCAGCAGCCAAGAACTAGCGGGGGGTGAGTTCTTC.

This clone appeared a few times. V and J are TRBV11-3 and TRBJ2-3; a weak D match, TRBD1 (5 bases). Trimming stripped 4 bases from V and 2 bases from J, with 19 bases between. The CDR3 is 17 amino acids. Germline V lookup: CDR1 SGHNT, CDR2 YENEEA. For the CDR3, the DNA is TGTGCCAGCAGCTCCAGGGTGGAACTGGTCCACACAGATACGCAGTATTTT. Translation: CASSSRVELVHTDTQYF.

This clone is deemed medium-sized. The V call is TRBV6-8, the J call TRBJ1-2; 11 bases line up with TRBD1. J gave up 4 bases and V 0 bases, and 4 bases lay outside the gene matches. Germline V gives CDR1 MNHGY, CDR2 SAAAGT. The CDR3 length is 16 residues. The CDR3 here is CASSYSGTGGPYGYTF. As DNA, the CDR3 is TGTGCCAGCAGTTACTCAGGGACAGGGGGTCCCTATGGCTACACCTTC.

This clone was counted between two and nine times. The chain uses TRBV9 and TRBJ1-1, with TRBD1 as a possible D gene (6 bases). CDR1 SGDLS and CDR2 YYNGEE come from the germline V gene. The CDR3 loop spans 14 amino acids. Deletions cut 0 bases from V and 5 bases from J, with 11 bases between. CDR3 sequence reads: CASSVAQGRTEAFF. CDR3 nucleotide sequence: TGTGCCAGCAGCGTAGCACAGGGTCGGACTGAAGCTTTCTTT.

The CDR3, as DNA: TGTGCCAGCTCACCACCGACTAGCGGCAACAATGAGCAGTTCTTC. It yields the protein CASSPPTSGNNEQFF. This chain joins TRBV18 and TRBJ2-1; the match to TRBD2 covers 9 bases. V lost 0 bases and J lost 5; bases outside the gene matches: 2. Per germline, CDR1 KGHSH and CDR2 LQKENI. The CDR3 is 15 residues long.

The J gene is TRBJ2-2, the V gene TRBV15; a possible D gene is TRBD1 (5 bases). Germline lookup yields CDR1 LNHNV and CDR2 YYDKDF (reference sequence). Trimming left V 1 base short and J 3 bases short, with 12 bases between. This CDR3 is built from 16 residues. The CDR3 loop is CATSRGAGLDTGELFF. CDR3 coding DNA: TGTGCCACCAGCAGAGGAGCAGGGCTGGACACCGGGGAGCTGTTTTTT.

This chain joins TRBV19 and TRBJ1-6, with D perhaps TRBD1 (5 bases). Trimming stripped 6 bases from V and 10 bases from J, with 16 bases between. The CDR3 is 14 amino acids. The V gene's germline CDR1 is LNHDA and CDR2 SQIVND (reference sequence). CDR3 sequence: CASRIGRDGSPLHF. CDR3 nucleotide sequence: TGTGCCAGTAGAATTGGTAGGGACGGCTCACCCCTCCACTTT.

This clone is deemed large. The chain employs TRBV6-8 and TRBJ1-1, with D perhaps TRBD1 (5 bases). Germline loops: CDR1 MNHGY, CDR2 SAAAGT. CDR3 length equals 14 residues. V gave up 4 bases and J gave up 3 bases, with 12 bases separating them. The CDR3 bases are TGTGCCAGCAGTTCCTTTGGGGGGTACACTGAAGCTTTCTTT. Protein product: CASSSFGGYTEAFF.

This sequence joins TRBV19 and TRBJ1-4; D is uncertain. The CDR3 is 16 residues long. Germline assignment: CDR1 LNHDA and CDR2 SQIVND (reference sequence). V lost 6 bases and J 0 bases, leaving 14 bases between the germline ends. This CDR3 is CASSRRTVTTNEKLFF. CDR3 sequence (DNA): TGTGCCAGTAGCCGGAGAACAGTAACAACTAATGAAAAACTGTTTTTT.

The V and J genes are TRBV11-3 and TRBJ2-6; D gene unclear. Germline CDR1 is SGHNT and CDR2 is YENEEA. The CDR3 is 16 residues long. V lost 1 base to trimming and J lost 0 bases, with 7 bases between them. CDR3 protein: CASSLVWNSGANVLTF. In DNA, the CDR3 is TGTGCCAGCAGCTTAGTGTGGAACTCTGGGGCCAACGTCCTGACTTTC. Full variable domain (remainder filled in from reference TRBV11-3 and TRBJ2-6): EAGVVQSPRYKIIEKKQPVAFWCNPISGHNTLYWYLQNLGQGPELLIRYENEEAVDDSQLPKDRFSAERLKGVDSTLKIQPAELGDSAVYLCASSLVWNSGANVLTFGAGSRLTVL.

The chain recombines TRBV19 with TRBJ1-1; TRBD1 matches at 10 bases. V shed 1 base, J shed 0 bases, and the junction held 11 bases outside the gene matches. Germline loops: CDR1 LNHDA, CDR2 SQIVND (reference sequence). This CDR3 is built from 19 residues. CDR3 residues: CASSIVGTGVLLMNTEAFF. CDR3 in DNA: TGTGCCAGTAGTATAGTTGGGACAGGGGTCCTTCTCATGAACACTGAAGCTTTCTTT.

The sample holds a few counts of this clone. J is TRBJ1-1 and V is TRBV6-8; D gene ambiguous. The CDR3 is made up of 15 amino acids. V lost 4 bases to trimming and J lost 3 bases, with 15 bases between them. Looked up from germline, CDR1 is MNHGY and CDR2 is SAAAGT. CDR3 amino acids: CASSSPWRVDTEAFF. The CDR3 DNA sequence: TGTGCCAGCAGTTCCCCTTGGAGGGTCGACACTGAAGCTTTCTTT.

This clone was detected only a few times. The V and J genes are TRBV9 and TRBJ1-5, with 9 bases that match TRBD1. This CDR3 contains 13 residues. Germline V gene data show CDR1 as SGDLS and CDR2 as YYNGEE. J lost 6 bases, V lost 5 bases, and 3 bases had no gene match. CDR3: CASSTGGPQPQHF. CDR3 in DNA: TGTGCCAGCAGTACAGGGGGCCCTCAGCCCCAGCATTTT.

This clone is labeled medium-sized (0.01 to 0.1%). CDR3 sequence: CASSFVGLAVPEAFF. The CDR3 bases are TGTGCCAGCAGCTTCGTGGGTCTCGCGGTTCCTGAAGCTTTCTTT. V is TRBV11-3 and J is TRBJ1-1; D not resolved. Trimming cost V 3 bases and J 6 bases, with 17 bases left between them. CDR3 size: 15 residues. In germline, CDR1 is SGHNT, CDR2 YENEEA.

A single count supports this clone. This rearrangement joins TRBV29-1 to TRBJ2-3; D gene ambiguous. V dropped 4 bases and J dropped 3 bases, with 11 bases sitting between them. The CDR3 sequence is 13 residues long. Germline assignment: CDR1 SQVTM and CDR2 ANQGSEA. The CDR3 loop is CSVGRSDTDTQYF. CDR3 nucleotides: TGCAGCGTTGGAAGGTCGGATACAGATACGCAGTATTTT.